The present T cell receptor (beta chain) was sequenced within a study of monozygotic twins with inflammatory bowel disease (dated by TCRdb to between 2018 and 2021). Background on the whole study: The complete study included about 30 monozygotic twin pairs: 19 IBD-discordant Danish pairs and nine German pairs, of which four were IBD-concordant and five were IBD-discordant. The search for disease-associated traits relied mainly on comparing IBD patients with their genetically identical healthy co-twins within discordant pairs. Each individual had, on average, about 151 000 unique TCRalpha sequences and 181 000 unique TCRbeta sequences available for analysis.

Broad study findings and their caveats: IBD patients shared fewer clonotypes with other individuals than healthy twins did, most markedly in patients showing signs of disease activity. Differing immunosuppressive treatments among patients may have added background noise and inter-individual variability to the repertoires. Distinction between different T cell subtypes could not be achieved in the analysis. Repertoire similarity did not differ between concordant and discordant twins, possibly due to limited statistical power. IBD patients had lower TCRbeta repertoire diversity, measured by the inverse Simpson index, than their healthy co-twins. The results gave no support for a single strong signal or clonotype linked to IBD.

The germline V gene (reference sequence) yields DFQATT for CDR1 and SNEGSKA for CDR2. The CDR3 goes from the cysteine to the phenylalanine over 15 residues. No coding sequence is recorded. The library was produced with 5' RACE. Preparation of each TCR library used approximately 3,700 ng of total RNA. cDNA was synthesized with SMARTScribe reverse transcriptase in eight separate reactions per sample. During cDNA synthesis, template switching introduced unique molecular identifiers that contained a 6-nucleotide sample barcode. Two nested PCRs of about 17 and 10 cycles amplified the TCRalpha and TCRbeta cDNA, and bead purification followed each PCR. Before amplification, the cDNA was treated with uracil DNA-glycosylase and purified using the QIAquick PCR purification kit. The second PCR added Illumina TruSeq-compatible adapters along with sample-specific barcodes. TapeStation and Qubit were used to check library quality and concentration, and around 5.3 ng of each library was pooled. The pooled libraries were sequenced with 2 x 100 bp reads and custom sequencing primers on an Illumina HiSeq2500 single-index Rapid Run. In the paper's pipeline: UMI-based consensus assembly with MiGEC version 1.2.6 was used to correct PCR and sequencing errors. MiXCR version 2.1.1 was used for V(D)J alignment, clonotype assembly and CDR3 extraction. Normalisation of gene usage, clonotype sharing and MAIT/NKT TCR abundance was achieved by analysing the top 1000, 10 000 and 20 000 clonotypes per sample. Diversity was computed as the inverse Simpson index with the vegan R package after downsampling to 27 000 UMIs. Paired Mann-Whitney U tests on discordant twin pairs were used, with Benjamini-Hochberg multiple-testing correction. After reprocessing by TCRdb, each CDR3 protein sequence is one entry, and no DNA is given. V and J calls and clone size were set by TCRdb, not the authors. This sample's table lists roughly 200,000 distinct CDR3 sequences. The top ten clonotypes cover roughly 8% of the sample.

From each donor, a roughly 2.5 ml peripheral blood sample was collected into PAXgene tubes and stored at -80 degrees C. Total RNA was isolated from whole blood with the PAXgene blood miRNA kit on an automated QIAcube, without T cell sorting. Peripheral blood from monozygotic twin pairs concordant or discordant for inflammatory bowel disease was subjected to deep TCRalpha and TCRbeta repertoire profiling with unique molecular barcoding. For every twin pair, smoking habits were documented, and each individual was categorised as a current, former or never smoker. Notes on this clonotype: No antigen is known for it.

The rearranged segments are TRBV20-1 and TRBJ2-7; the D call of TRBD2 rests on TCRdb alone, since no DNA is present to check it. Sequencing was done on a sample of blood. The TCR comes from a human donor with ulcerative colitis or Crohn's disease, or a healthy co-twin of an affected twin (not recorded which). The CDR3 reads as follows: CSARDRATSGLEQYF.